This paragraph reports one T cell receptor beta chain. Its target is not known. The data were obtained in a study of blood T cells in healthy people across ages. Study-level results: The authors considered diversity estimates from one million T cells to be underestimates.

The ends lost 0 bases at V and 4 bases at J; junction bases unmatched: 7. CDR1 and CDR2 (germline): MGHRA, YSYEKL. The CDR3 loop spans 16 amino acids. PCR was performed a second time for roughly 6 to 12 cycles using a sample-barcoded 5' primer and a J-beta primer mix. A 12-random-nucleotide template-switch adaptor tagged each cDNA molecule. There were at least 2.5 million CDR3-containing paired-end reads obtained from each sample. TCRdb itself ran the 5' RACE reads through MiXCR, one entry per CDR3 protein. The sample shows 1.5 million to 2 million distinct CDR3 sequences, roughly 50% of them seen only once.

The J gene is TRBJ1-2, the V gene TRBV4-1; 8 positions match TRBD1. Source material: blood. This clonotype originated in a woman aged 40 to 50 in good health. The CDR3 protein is CASSQDQNRGVYGYTF. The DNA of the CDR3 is TGCGCCAGCAGCCAAGATCAGAACAGGGGGGTCTATGGCTACACCTTC.